This is a list of T cell receptor beta chains from one sample in a study of T cells in Graves' hyperthyroidism and ophthalmopathy. TCRdb ran MiXCR on the multiplex PCR reads and lists one entry per CDR3 protein. The data show 550,000 to 800,000 distinct CDR3 sequences, with about 16% seen just once and roughly 8% held by the top ten. Sequenced sample: blood. Source of these receptors: a man aged 18 to 35 with Graves' hyperthyroidism. The conserved cysteine and the conserved F or W are not part of the CDR3 here. Size tells how often a clone was seen (once, few, many) or the class of an expanded clone, and some rows leave it out.

V,size,length,CDR3
TRBV5-4,few,10,ATREGRDTQY
TRBV12-3/TRBV12-4,many,11,ASSFRGSYGYT
TRBV12-3/TRBV12-4,many,11,ASRRDRAQPQH
TRBV2,many,9,ASSELGGYT
TRBV4-1,few,14,ASRLWSGRRSYEQY
TRBV6-1,many,11,ASSEEVYNEQF
TRBV18,many,11,ASSPRQQETQY
TRBV7-8,-,12,ASSSSQGAQPQH
TRBV5-1,few,13,ASSLSGRVPEEQY
TRBV6-1,-,15,ASSLGGLAGGTDTQY
TRBV11-2,many,15,ASSFRWRQGSQETQY
TRBV20-1,many,11,SASEPNQETQY
TRBV28,many,11,ASSLPREAIQY
TRBV12-3/TRBV12-4,many,12,ASTPLAGENIQY
TRBV10-3,many,13,AITLRAGTYNEQF
TRBV9,few,12,ASSPRQGRPGYT
TRBV7-3,many,10,ASSPNPDTQY
TRBV12-5,-,14,ASGHSGRSVYNTQY
TRBV19,-,14,ASRTSGTGDQETQY
TRBV3-1,few,12,ASRGPPSGNTIY
TRBV10-3,-,12,AISEGRLAYEQY
TRBV7-9,-,11,ASSPPLGDEQF
TRBV3-1,-,13,ASSQGRGLRNTIY
TRBV7-2,many,11,ASSLARDQPQH
TRBV6-1,few,11,ASSADIQETQY
TRBV12-3/TRBV12-4,many,14,ASSPNSWSSNQPQH
TRBV7-6,-,14,ASSPSARGSTDTQY
TRBV28,many,13,ASSPRTVSNQPQH
TRBV27,-,13,ASRPTGQRTDTQY
TRBV4-3,few,14,ASSQEDLFSYNEQF
TRBV7-2,many,14,ASSPLVGLTPYEQY
TRBV20-1,-,7,SALSTGV
TRBV6-2/TRBV6-3,-,10,ASSFIITEAF
TRBV11-3,many,11,ASSLEGDQPQH
TRBV4-1,few,10,ASSQRNTEAF
TRBV28,few,13,ASSYDSSSNEKLF
TRBV28,many,10,ASSLKRNTIY
TRBV12-5,-,16,ASGLVMGQGAFGTEAF
TRBV20-1,many,14,SALELREGRKNIQY
TRBV12-3/TRBV12-4,many,13,ASSLMGGTNEKLF
TRBV25-1,-,12,ASSDRIFGGELF
TRBV4-1,many,11,ASSRTGPGELF
TRBV7-2,-,14,ASSYYPRGGTGELF